This T cell receptor beta chain is drawn from a study of identifying expanded T cells in peripheral blood. Study-level results: Over two and four weeks, about 15 and 19 clones changed, versus roughly 1.1 between replicates.

As to this clone: The target antigen is unknown.

No infections or other immune events were documented during collection. TCRdb keeps only in-frame clones here, not all; method: immunoSEQ multiplex PCR. This table has fewer than 130,000 clones, around 89% appearing once. Trimming stripped 6 bases from V and 3 bases from J, with 9 bases between. The CDR3 is 14 amino acids. Germline loops: CDR1 SGHTA, CDR2 FQGNSA. The rearrangement joins TRBV7-2 to TRBJ1-6; unclear D gene. The receptor's source is a person aged 18 to 75 in good health. Sequenced sample: blood. This CDR3 reads CASRRTVYNSPLHF. As DNA, the CDR3 is TGTGCCAGCAGACGGACGGTCTATAATTCACCCCTCCACTTT.